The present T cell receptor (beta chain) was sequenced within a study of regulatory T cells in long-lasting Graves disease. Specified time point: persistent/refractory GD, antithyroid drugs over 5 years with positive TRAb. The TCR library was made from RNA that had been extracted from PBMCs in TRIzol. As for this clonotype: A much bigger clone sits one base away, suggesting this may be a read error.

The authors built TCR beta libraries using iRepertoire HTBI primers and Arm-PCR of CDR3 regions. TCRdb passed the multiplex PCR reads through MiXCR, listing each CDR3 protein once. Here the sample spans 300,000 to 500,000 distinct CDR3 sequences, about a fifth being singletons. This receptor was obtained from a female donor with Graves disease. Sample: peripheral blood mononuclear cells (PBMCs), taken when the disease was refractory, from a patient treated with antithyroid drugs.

The CDR3: CAGSEGSGRAYTETQYF. For the CDR3, the DNA is TGTGCCGGCAGTGAAGGTAGCGGGAGGGCCTATACCGAGACCCAGTACTTC. The chain carries TRBV6-1 and TRBJ2-5; 11 bases map to TRBD2. This CDR3 contains 17 residues. Germline CDR1 MNHNS, CDR2 SASEGT.